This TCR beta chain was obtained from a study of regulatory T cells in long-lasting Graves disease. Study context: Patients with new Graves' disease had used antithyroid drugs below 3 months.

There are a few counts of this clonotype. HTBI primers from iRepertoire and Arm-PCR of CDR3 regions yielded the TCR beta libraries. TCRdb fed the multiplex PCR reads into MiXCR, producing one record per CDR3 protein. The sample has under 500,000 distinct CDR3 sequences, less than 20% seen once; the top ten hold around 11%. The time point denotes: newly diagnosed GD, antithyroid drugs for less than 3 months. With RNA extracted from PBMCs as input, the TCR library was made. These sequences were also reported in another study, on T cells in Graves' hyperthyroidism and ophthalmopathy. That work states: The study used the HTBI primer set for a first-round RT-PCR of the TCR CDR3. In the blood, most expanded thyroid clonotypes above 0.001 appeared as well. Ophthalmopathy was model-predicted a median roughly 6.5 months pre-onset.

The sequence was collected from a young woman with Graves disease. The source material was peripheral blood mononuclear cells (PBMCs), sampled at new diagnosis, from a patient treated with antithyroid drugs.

CDR3 protein: CSASRTGEADQPQHF. The CDR3 region has the DNA TGCAGTGCTTCCCGGACAGGGGAGGCGGATCAGCCCCAGCATTTT. This chain uses TRBV20-1 with TRBJ1-5; 9 bases fit TRBD1. CDR3 length equals 15 residues. CDR1 and CDR2 from the germline V gene are DFQATT and SNEGSKA (reference sequence). J was trimmed by 5 bases and V by 5 bases; bases with no gene match: 10.